Included here is one T cell receptor beta chain sequence, with context. At the DNA level, this CDR3 is encoded by other sequences in the same sample as well. This record comes from a study of blood T cell repertoires in COVID-19. For the study at large: COVID-19 samples collected from the United States, Italy and Spain covered acute and convalescent phases. In each case, the material was cDNA or gDNA derived from T cells, B-cell-depleted T cells, or PBMCs.

In the original analysis: Reference gene primer amplification gave nucleated cell count estimates. Method: immunoSEQ multiplex PCR; TCRdb's copy keeps in-frame clones and lacks some. The D gene and trimming were derived from the DNA, and the V and J assignments and clone size from that table. Counted here are 370,000 or so clones, about 80% occurring once; the ten biggest clones make up more than 0.95%. The CDR3 has 16 residues. Germline assignment: CDR1 MNHEY and CDR2 SMNVEV (reference sequence). Trimming cost V 5 bases and J 2 bases, with 18 bases left between them. This receptor was taken from a human donor with acute or convalescent COVID-19. The donor label of this sample is uncertain. What was sequenced was peripheral blood. V and J are TRBV27 and TRBJ1-2; possible D gene TRBD1, 5 bases. CDR3 DNA: TGTGCCAGCAGTAGGATGGGGCAGGGAAACAACTATGGCTACACCTTC. Translation gives CASSRMGQGNNYGYTF.